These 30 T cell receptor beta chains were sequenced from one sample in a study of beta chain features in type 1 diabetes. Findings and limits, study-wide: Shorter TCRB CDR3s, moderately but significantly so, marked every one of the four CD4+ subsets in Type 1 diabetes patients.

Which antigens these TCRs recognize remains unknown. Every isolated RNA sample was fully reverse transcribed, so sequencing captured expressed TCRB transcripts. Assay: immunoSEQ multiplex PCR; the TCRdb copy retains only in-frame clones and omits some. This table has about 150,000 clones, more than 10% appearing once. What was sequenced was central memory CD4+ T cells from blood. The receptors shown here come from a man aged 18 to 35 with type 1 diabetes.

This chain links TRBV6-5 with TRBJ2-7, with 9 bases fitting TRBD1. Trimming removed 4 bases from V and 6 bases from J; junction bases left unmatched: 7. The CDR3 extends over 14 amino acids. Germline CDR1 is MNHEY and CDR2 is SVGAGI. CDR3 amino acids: CASSSRTGVFEQYF. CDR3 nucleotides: TGTGCCAGCAGTTCCCGGACAGGGGTGTTCGAGCAGTACTTC.

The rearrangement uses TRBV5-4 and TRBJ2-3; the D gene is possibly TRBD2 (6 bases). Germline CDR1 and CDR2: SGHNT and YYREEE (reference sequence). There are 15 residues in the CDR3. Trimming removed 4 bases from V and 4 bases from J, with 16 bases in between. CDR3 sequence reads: CASSTGLKEADTQYF. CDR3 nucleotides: TGTGCCAGCAGCACCGGACTAAAGGAGGCAGATACGCAGTATTTT.

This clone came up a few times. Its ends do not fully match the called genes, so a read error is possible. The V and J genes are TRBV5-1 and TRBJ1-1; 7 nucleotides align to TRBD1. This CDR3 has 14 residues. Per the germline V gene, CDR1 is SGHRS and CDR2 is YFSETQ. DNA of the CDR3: TGCGCCAGCGGCTTGGGGACAGTGAACACTGAAGCTTTCTTT. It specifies CASGLGTVNTEAFF.

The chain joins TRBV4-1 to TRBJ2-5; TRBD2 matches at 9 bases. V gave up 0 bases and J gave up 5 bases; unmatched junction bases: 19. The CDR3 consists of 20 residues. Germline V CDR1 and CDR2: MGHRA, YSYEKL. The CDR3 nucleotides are TGCGCCAGCAGCCAAGATCTCATTGGGAATAGCGGGGGCCTAGGGGAGACCCAGTACTTC. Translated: CASSQDLIGNSGGLGETQYF.

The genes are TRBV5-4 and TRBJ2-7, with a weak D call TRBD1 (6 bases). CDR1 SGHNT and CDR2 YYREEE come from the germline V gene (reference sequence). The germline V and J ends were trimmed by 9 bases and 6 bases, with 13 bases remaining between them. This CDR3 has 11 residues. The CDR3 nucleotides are TGTGCCATAAAACAGGGACCCGAGCAGTACTTC. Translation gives CAIKQGPEQYF.

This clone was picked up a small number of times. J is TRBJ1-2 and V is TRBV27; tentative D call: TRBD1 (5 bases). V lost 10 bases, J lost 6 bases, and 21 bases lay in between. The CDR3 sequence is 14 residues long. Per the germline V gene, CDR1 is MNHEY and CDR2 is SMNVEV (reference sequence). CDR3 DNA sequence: TGTGCCACCGCCCGCGCTGCCCAGGGAGATGGCTACACCTTC. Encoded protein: CATARAAQGDGYTF.

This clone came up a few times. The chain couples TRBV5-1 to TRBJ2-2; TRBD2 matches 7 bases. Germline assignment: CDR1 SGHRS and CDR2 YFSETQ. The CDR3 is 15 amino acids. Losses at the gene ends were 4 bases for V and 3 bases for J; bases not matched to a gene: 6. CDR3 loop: CASSDASGHTGELFF. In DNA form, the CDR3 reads TGCGCCAGCAGCGATGCTAGCGGACACACCGGGGAGCTGTTTTTT.

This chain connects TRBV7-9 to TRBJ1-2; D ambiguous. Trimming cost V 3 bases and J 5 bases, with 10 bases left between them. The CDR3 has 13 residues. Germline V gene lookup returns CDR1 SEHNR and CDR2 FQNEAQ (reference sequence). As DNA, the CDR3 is TGTGCCAGCAGCTTGCAGAACAGTTATGGCTACACCTTC. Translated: CASSLQNSYGYTF.

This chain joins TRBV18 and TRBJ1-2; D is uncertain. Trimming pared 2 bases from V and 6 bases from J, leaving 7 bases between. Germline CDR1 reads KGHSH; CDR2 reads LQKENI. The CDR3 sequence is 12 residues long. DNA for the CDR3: TGTGCCAGCTCACCAGATATTCATGGCTACACCTTC. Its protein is CASSPDIHGYTF.

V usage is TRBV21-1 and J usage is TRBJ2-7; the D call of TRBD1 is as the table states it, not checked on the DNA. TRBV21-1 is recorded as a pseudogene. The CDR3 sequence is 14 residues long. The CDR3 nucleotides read TGTGCCAGCAGCAAACAGGGTGAAGGGTCCGAGCAGTACTTC. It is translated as CASSKQGEGSEQYF.

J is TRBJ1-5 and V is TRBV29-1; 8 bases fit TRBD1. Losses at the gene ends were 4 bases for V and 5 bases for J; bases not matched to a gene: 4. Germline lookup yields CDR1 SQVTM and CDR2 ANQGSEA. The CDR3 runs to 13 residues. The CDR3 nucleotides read TGCAGCGTTGCGTCGACAGGGGATCAGCCCCAGCATTTT. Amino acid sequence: CSVASTGDQPQHF.

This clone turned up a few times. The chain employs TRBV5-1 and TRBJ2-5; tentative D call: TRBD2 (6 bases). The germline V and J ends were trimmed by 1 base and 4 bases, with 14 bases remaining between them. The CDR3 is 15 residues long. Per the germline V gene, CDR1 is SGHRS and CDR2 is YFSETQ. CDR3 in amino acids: CASSLTTSGVETQYF. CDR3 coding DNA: TGCGCCAGCAGCTTGACGACTAGTGGGGTAGAGACCCAGTACTTC.

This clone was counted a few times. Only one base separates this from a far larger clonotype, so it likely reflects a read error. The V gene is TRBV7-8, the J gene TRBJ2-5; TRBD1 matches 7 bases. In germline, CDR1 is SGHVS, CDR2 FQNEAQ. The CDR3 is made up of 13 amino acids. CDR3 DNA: TGTGCCCGCAGCCGGGGACAGCAAGAGACCCAGTACTTC. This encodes CARSRGQQETQYF.

As DNA, the CDR3 is TGTGCCAGCAGTTACTCGGCCTCCCGGGCAGATACGCAGTATTTT. It specifies CASSYSASRADTQYF. This rearrangement joins TRBV6-5 to TRBJ2-3, with D uncertain. The CDR3 is 15 residues long. V was cut by 0 bases and J by 4 bases, with 11 bases left in between. The germline V gene has CDR1 MNHEY and CDR2 SVGAGI.

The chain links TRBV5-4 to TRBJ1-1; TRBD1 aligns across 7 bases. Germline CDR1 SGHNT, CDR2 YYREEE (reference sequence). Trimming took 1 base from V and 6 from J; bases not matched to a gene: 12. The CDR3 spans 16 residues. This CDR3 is CASSLFKGATDPEAFF. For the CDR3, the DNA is TGTGCCAGCAGCTTGTTTAAGGGGGCGACGGATCCTGAAGCTTTCTTT.

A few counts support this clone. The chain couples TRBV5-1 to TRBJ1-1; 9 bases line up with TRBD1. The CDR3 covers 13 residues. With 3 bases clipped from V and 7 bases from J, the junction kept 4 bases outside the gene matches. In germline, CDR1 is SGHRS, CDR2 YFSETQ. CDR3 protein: CASSSNRGREAFF. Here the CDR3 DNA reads TGCGCCAGCAGCTCGAACAGGGGGCGTGAAGCTTTCTTT.

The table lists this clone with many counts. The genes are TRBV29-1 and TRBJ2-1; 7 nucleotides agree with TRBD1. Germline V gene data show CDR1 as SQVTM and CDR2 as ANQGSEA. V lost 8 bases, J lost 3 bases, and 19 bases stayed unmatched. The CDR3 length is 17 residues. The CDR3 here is CSTLIQGRVLHYNEQFF. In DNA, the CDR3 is TGCAGCACCTTAATACAGGGGCGAGTCCTACACTACAATGAGCAGTTCTTC.

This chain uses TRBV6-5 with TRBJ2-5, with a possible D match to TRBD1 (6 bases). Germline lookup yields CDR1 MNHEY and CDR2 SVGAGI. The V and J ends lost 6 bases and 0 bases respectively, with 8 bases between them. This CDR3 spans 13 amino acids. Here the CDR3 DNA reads TGTGCCAGCAGAGACAGGCACCAAGAGACCCAGTACTTC. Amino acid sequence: CASRDRHQETQYF.

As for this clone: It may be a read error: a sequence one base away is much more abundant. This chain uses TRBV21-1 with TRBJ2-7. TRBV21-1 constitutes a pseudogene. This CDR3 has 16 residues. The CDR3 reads CASSNRPRKSRPGQYF. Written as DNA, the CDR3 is TGTGCCAGCAGCAACCGCCCACGTAAGTCCCGACCTGGGCAGTACTTC.

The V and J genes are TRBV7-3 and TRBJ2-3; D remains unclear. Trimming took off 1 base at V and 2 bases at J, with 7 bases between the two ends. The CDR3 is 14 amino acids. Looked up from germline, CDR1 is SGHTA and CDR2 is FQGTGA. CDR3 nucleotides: TGTGCCAGCAGCTTAAGTGCCCACACAGATACGCAGTATTTT. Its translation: CASSLSAHTDTQYF. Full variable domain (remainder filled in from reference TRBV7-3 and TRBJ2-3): GAGVSQTPSNKVTEKGKYVELRCDPISGHTALYWYRQSLGQGPEFLIYFQGTGAADDSGLPNDRFFAVRPEGSVSTLKIQRTERGDSAVYLCASSLSAHTDTQYFGPGTRLTVL.

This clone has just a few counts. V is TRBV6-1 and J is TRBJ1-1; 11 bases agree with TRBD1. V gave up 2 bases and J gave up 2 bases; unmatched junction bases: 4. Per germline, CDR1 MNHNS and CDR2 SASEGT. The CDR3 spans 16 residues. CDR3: CASSEPGQGANTEAFF. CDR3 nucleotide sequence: TGTGCCAGCAGTGAACCAGGACAGGGGGCAAACACTGAAGCTTTCTTT.

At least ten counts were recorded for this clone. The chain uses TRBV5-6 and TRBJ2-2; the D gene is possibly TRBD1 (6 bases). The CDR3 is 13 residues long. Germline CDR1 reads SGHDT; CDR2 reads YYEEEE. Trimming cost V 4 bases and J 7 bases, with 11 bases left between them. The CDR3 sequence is CASSVQGYGELFF. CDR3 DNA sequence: TGTGCCAGCAGCGTACAGGGCTACGGGGAGCTGTTTTTT. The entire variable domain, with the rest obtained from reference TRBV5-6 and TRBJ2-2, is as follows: DAGVTQSPTHLIKTRGQQVTLRCSPKSGHDTVSWYQQALGQGPQFIFQYYEEEERQRGNFPDRFSGHQFPNYSSELNVNALLLGDSALYLCASSVQGYGELFFGEGSRLTVL.

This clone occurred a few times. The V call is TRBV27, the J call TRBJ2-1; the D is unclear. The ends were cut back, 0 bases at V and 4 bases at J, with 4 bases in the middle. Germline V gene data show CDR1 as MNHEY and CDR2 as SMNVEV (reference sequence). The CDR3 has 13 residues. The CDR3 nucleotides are TGTGCCAGCAGTTTATCGGCTTACAATGAGCAGTTCTTC. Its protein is CASSLSAYNEQFF.

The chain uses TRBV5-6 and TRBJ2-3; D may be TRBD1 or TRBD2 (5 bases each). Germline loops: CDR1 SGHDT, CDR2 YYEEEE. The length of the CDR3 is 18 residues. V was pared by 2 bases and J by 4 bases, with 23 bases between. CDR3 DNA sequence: TGTGCCAGCAGCTTTGACCCAAGGGACGCCTGGTCGCCAGATACGCAGTATTTT. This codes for CASSFDPRDAWSPDTQYF.

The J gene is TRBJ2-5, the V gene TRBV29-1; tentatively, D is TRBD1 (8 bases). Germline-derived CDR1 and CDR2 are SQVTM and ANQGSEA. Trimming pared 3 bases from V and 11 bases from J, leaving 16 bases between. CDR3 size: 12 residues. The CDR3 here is CSVDQGAREQYF. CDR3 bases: TGCAGCGTTGACCAGGGGGCGCGGGAGCAGTACTTC.

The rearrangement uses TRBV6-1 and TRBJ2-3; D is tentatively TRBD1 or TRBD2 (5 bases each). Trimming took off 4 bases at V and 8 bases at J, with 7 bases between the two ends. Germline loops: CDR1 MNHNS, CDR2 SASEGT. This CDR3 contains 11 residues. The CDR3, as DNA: TGTGCCAGCAGTGTTGGGGGTACGCAGTATTTT. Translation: CASSVGGTQYF.

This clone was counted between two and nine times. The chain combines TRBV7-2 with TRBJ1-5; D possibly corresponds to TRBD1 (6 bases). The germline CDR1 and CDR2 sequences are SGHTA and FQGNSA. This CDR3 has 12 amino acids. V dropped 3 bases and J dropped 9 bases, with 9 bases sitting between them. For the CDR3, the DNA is TGTGCCAGCAGCTTCACACAGGGGCCCCAGCATTTT. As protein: CASSFTQGPQHF.

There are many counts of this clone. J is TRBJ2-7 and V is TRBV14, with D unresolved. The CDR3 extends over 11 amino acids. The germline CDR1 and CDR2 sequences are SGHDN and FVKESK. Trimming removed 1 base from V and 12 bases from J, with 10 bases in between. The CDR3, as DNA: TGTGCCAGCAGCCAAGGGGCAGGCTCGTACTTC. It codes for CASSQGAGSYF.

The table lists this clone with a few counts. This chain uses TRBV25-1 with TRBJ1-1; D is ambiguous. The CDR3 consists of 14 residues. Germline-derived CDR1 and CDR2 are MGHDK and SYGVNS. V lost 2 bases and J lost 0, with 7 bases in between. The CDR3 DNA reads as TGTGCCAGCAGTGAAACCGGAGTGAACACTGAAGCTTTCTTT. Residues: CASSETGVNTEAFF.

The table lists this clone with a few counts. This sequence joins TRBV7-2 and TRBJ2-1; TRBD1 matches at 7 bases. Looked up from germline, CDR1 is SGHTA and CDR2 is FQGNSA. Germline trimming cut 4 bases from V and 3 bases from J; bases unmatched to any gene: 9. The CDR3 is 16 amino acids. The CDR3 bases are TGTGCCAGCAGCTCCATTCCGGGACAGAGCTACAATGAGCAGTTCTTC. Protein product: CASSSIPGQSYNEQFF.